This T cell receptor beta chain appears in the sequencing data of a study of T cell responses to AZD1222 COVID-19 vaccine (dated by TCRdb to about 2021). Regarding the complete study: AZD1222 recipients whose second dose came at about 4 weeks and those whose second dose came at about 12 weeks were combined into one group, since spike-specific TCR depth and breadth did not differ between the two schedules. TCR sequencing covered fewer than 250 trial participants: some 210 given two doses of AZD1222 and 26 given two doses of MenACWY control vaccine. Trial participants were enrolled by age into subgroups of 18-55, 56-69 and 70-plus years, and roughly 160, 29 and 62 TCR-sequenced participants, respectively, were included in these subgroups. Results the study describes overall, beyond this receptor: Conclusions about previously exposed vaccinees were limited because only six AZD1222 recipients were SARS-CoV-2 seropositive at baseline. Most participants were white British and females outnumbered males, and the authors suggested that clonal diversity may have been underestimated. Reportedly, almost half of the unique spike-specific TCRs recognized epitopes lying outside the regions that are mutated in the B.1.351 and B.1.1.7 variants. Vaccine-associated CD4 TCRs spanned the whole spike protein, with dominant responses in regions 160-218 and 743-854. Because no day 14 peak-response samples were available, repertoires were characterized only after the peak T cell response. In the small 56-69-year group, the increase in depth fell short of significance, most likely because of low power. After two AZD1222 doses, both the breadth and the depth of spike-specific TCRs were significantly higher than at day 0 and than in MenACWY recipients.

The time point label of this sample denotes: baseline before first vaccination. Vaccinee samples came from UK trials COV001 and COV002, including a single-blind randomized controlled phase 2/3 trial of AZD1222 (ChAdOx1 nCoV-19) in healthy adults. For TCRbeta chain sequencing, PBMC samples were collected from trial participants at day 0 and at day 28 after the second dose. Concerning this clone: Its cognate antigen has yet to be identified. Base qualities are not at hand, and no much larger clone is one base apart.

The CDR3 regions of human TCRbeta chains were subjected to immunosequencing. As for the original processing: Repertoire TCRs were checked for matches against a reference library of SARS-CoV-2-specific TCRs that had been generated using the MIRA antigen-specificity platform. Breadth was defined as the fraction of unique TCRs that were SARS-CoV-2-associated, and depth was defined as the fraction of total T cells that were SARS-CoV-2-associated. Each spike-specific TCR was assigned to its reactive spike region and to a CD4 or CD8 class using the MIRA data. Log10-transformed breadth and depth values were compared by one-way ANOVA with Sidak's multiple comparisons tests. TCRdb's version of the immuneACCESS table is confined to in-frame rearrangements and falls short of the full clone set. An unresolved V gene accounts for under half of the shortfall where checked; the remainder is of unknown origin. The D gene and trimming were derived from the DNA, and the V and J assignments and clone size from that table. Within this sample are 120,000 or so clones, with less than 95% of them counted one time only. The ten largest account for around 7.2% of the sample.

There are 16 amino acids in the CDR3, from cysteine to phenylalanine inclusive. Left in the record is the CDR3 DNA by itself, 48 bases read in frame from the first base. Here V drops 2 bases and J drops 0 bases, and the junction holds 5 bases not matched to any gene. CDR1 and CDR2 (SGHVS, FQNEAQ) derive from the germline V gene. The chain was built from TRBV7-8 and TRBJ2-7; a stretch of 9 junction bases matches TRBD2. This TCR came from an adult in good health. The source was peripheral blood, collected on day 0 of AZD1222 vaccination. The CDR3 here reads CASSLPPSGASYEQYF. The DNA is as follows: TGTGCCAGCAGCTTACCTCCTAGCGGGGCCTCCTACGAGCAGTACTTC.